The 15 T cell receptor beta chains below all came from one sample that was sequenced in a study of cytomegalovirus exposure and HLA in healthy donors. PCR involved 60 Vbeta and 13 Jbeta primers. Using immunoSEQ multiplex PCR, the repertoire was profiled, and TCRdb retains in-frame clones only, with some absent. Here the sample spans 150,000 to 200,000 clones, more than 70% being singletons. Specimen: PBMCs. The origin of the receptors is a woman aged 40 to 50 in good health and CMV-seronegative.

The genes are TRBV30 and TRBJ2-1, with 8 positions matching TRBD2. Germline trimming cut 3 bases from V and 2 bases from J; bases unmatched to any gene: 6. The CDR3 is 15 residues long. Germline-derived CDR1 and CDR2 are GTSNPN and SVGIG (reference sequence). Written as DNA, the CDR3 is TGTGCCTGGAGCGCTACTAGCGGAACCTACAATGAGCAGTTCTTC. This sequence encodes CAWSATSGTYNEQFF.

The chain combines TRBV6-6 with TRBJ2-5; 7 bases fit TRBD2. Trimming at V came to 8 bases and at J to 5 bases, leaving 11 bases not matched to a gene. This CDR3 has 14 residues. Looked up from germline, CDR1 is MNHNY and CDR2 is SVGAGI (reference sequence). DNA for the CDR3: TGTGCCAGCCGGGGGGTAGTCGAGCCGGAGACCCAGTACTTC. Protein sequence: CASRGVVEPETQYF.

This chain connects TRBV19 to TRBJ2-1; no reliable D call. The CDR3 spans 11 residues. The V and J ends lost 2 bases and 10 bases respectively, with 6 bases between them. Germline-derived CDR1 and CDR2 are LNHDA and SQIVND (reference sequence). DNA of the CDR3: TGTGCCAGTAGTATAAGTCGGGAGCAGTTCTTC. It specifies CASSISREQFF.

This chain uses TRBV11-1 with TRBJ2-3; 8 bases are shared with TRBD1. The V gene's germline CDR1 is SGHAT and CDR2 FQDESV (reference sequence). The CDR3 length is 14 residues. V lost 1 base and J lost 6; bases outside the gene matches: 3. The CDR3 is CASSLVGDRDTQYF. In DNA form, the CDR3 reads TGTGCCAGCAGCTTAGTGGGGGACAGGGATACGCAGTATTTT. The variable domain in full, completed from reference TRBV11-1 and TRBJ2-3, reads EAEVAQSPRYKITEKSQAVAFWCDPISGHATLYWYRQILGQGPELLVQFQDESVVDDSQLPKDRFSAERLKGVDSTLKIQPAELGDSAMYLCASSLVGDRDTQYFGPGTRLTVL.

This clone was recorded once. This chain connects TRBV7-9 to TRBJ2-1; TRBD2 matches 11 bases. The CDR3 extends over 17 amino acids. Germline V gives CDR1 SEHNR, CDR2 FQNEAQ (reference sequence). With V trimmed by 5 bases and J by 7 bases, 13 bases remained unmatched. The CDR3 sequence is CASSPKGTSGRSNEQFF. The CDR3 DNA is TGTGCCAGCAGCCCAAAGGGTACTAGCGGGAGATCGAATGAGCAGTTCTTC.

As regards this clone: One end of the junction does not line up with germline, which may come from a read error. The chain is built from TRBV7-9 and TRBJ1-1, with a tentative D call TRBD1 (6 bases). The CDR3 runs 14 residues. Germline values: CDR1 SEHNR, CDR2 FQNEAQ (reference sequence). The CDR3: CSSSSGQLNTEAFF. CDR3 sequence (DNA): TGTTCCAGCAGCTCCGGACAGTTGAACACTGAAGCTTTCTTT.

This clone was seen only a few times. V and J are TRBV2 and TRBJ1-4; TRBD1 agrees at 9 bases. CDR3 length equals 14 residues. Per germline, CDR1 SNHLY and CDR2 FYNNEI. With V trimmed by 6 bases and J by 5 bases, 4 bases remained unmatched. The CDR3 DNA is TGTGCCAGCAGGGGGGGACAGGGCAATGAAAAACTGTTTTTT. Residues: CASRGGQGNEKLFF. Combining the CDR3 with reference TRBV2 and TRBJ1-4 gives the whole variable domain EPEVTQTPSHQVTQMGQEVILRCVPISNHLYFYWYRQILGQKVEFLVSFYNNEISEKSEIFDDQFSVERPDGSNFTLKIRSTKLEDSAMYFCASRGGQGNEKLFFGSGTQLSVL.

The chain couples TRBV5-1 to TRBJ2-1; a weak D match, TRBD2 (6 bases). V was clipped by 4 bases and J by 1 base, with 12 bases between them. The germline V gene has CDR1 SGHRS and CDR2 YFSETQ. The CDR3 sequence is 15 residues long. CDR3 nucleotides: TGCGCCAGCAGCGGTAGCGGAGCTTCCTACAATGAGCAGTTCTTC. It translates to CASSGSGASYNEQFF.

The chain combines TRBV16 with TRBJ1-1, with unresolved D. The CDR3 spans 15 residues. V was pared by 2 bases and J by 5 bases, with 15 bases between. CDR1 and CDR2 (germline): KGHSY, FQNENV. DNA of the CDR3: TGTGCCAGCAGCCAAGATGCCCGTTCCCGGACTGAAGCTTTCTTT. This encodes CASSQDARSRTEAFF.

The chain links TRBV5-6 to TRBJ1-1, with no clear D. The germline V gene has CDR1 SGHDT and CDR2 YYEEEE. Between the trimmed V and J ends, which lost 0 bases and 5 bases, there was a span of 5 bases. The CDR3 is made up of 12 amino acids. CDR3 in amino acids: CASSLGRTEAFF. CDR3 sequence (DNA): TGTGCCAGCAGCTTGGGGAGAACTGAAGCTTTCTTT. The whole variable domain, remainder taken from reference TRBV5-6 and TRBJ1-1, is DAGVTQSPTHLIKTRGQQVTLRCSPKSGHDTVSWYQQALGQGPQFIFQYYEEEERQRGNFPDRFSGHQFPNYSSELNVNALLLGDSALYLCASSLGRTEAFFGQGTRLTVV.

The rearrangement links TRBV9 to TRBJ1-4; tentatively, D is TRBD1 (6 bases). Trimming pared 2 bases from V and 0 bases from J, leaving 8 bases between. Germline CDR1 reads SGDLS; CDR2 reads YYNGEE. The CDR3 has 15 residues. In DNA, the CDR3 is TGTGCCAGCAGCGTCGACAGGACAACTAATGAAAAACTGTTTTTT. This gives the protein CASSVDRTTNEKLFF.

This chain links TRBV7-2 with TRBJ2-3; a weak D match, TRBD1 (6 bases). The germline gives CDR1 SGHTA, CDR2 FQGNSA. CDR3 length: 14 amino acids. Trimming cost V 2 bases and J 3 bases, with 9 bases left between them. The CDR3 is CASSLQGGTDTQYF. CDR3 bases: TGTGCCAGCAGCTTACAAGGGGGTACAGATACGCAGTATTTT. Drawing the rest from reference TRBV7-2 and TRBJ2-3, the complete variable domain is GAGVSQSPSNKVTEKGKDVELRCDPISGHTALYWYRQSLGQGLEFLIYFQGNSAPDKSGLPSDRFSAERTGGSVSTLTIQRTQQEDSAVYLCASSLQGGTDTQYFGPGTRLTVL.

This chain links TRBV11-2 with TRBJ1-5; D gene uncertain. V lost 0 bases, J lost 5 bases, and 5 bases lay in between. The CDR3 length is 13 residues. Germline loops: CDR1 SGHAT, CDR2 FQNNGV. CDR3 sequence: CASSLDPYQPQHF. CDR3 coding DNA: TGTGCCAGCAGCTTAGATCCATATCAGCCCCAGCATTTT.

The genes are TRBV7-3 and TRBJ1-2, with 7 bases matching TRBD1. This CDR3 region has 13 residues. Germline loops: CDR1 SGHTA, CDR2 FQGTGA. Unmatched junction bases numbered 5, after V lost 2 bases and J lost 8 bases. CDR3 sequence: CASSLVSGGGYTF. CDR3 coding DNA: TGTGCCAGCAGCTTAGTTTCAGGGGGAGGCTACACCTTC.

The chain recombines TRBV9 with TRBJ1-1; 9 bases fit TRBD1. In germline, CDR1 is SGDLS, CDR2 YYNGEE. The CDR3 covers 17 residues. V lost 2 bases to trimming and J lost 0 bases; unmatched junction nucleotides: 8. The CDR3 sequence: CASSVNVGQGMNTEAFF. The CDR3 DNA reads TGTGCCAGCAGCGTTAATGTCGGACAGGGGATGAACACTGAAGCTTTCTTT.